Detailed here is one TCR beta chain. Produced via immunoSEQ multiplex PCR; TCRdb's table is partial and in-frame only. In the table there are 120,000 or so clones, 90% of which are singletons. This CDR3 contains 14 residues. Germline V CDR1 and CDR2: MGHRA, YSYEKL. Trimming took 3 bases from V and 0 from J, leaving 9 bases between them. The sample comes from a study of blood T cell repertoires in COVID-19. The sample consisted of peripheral blood. The J gene is TRBJ2-7, the V gene TRBV4-1; D is undetermined. This TCR was sampled from a woman aged 55 to 70 with COVID-19, enrolled during active disease. The DNA of the CDR3 is TGCGCCAGCAGCCAGTCGGAGAGCTCCTACGAGCAGTACTTC. Its protein product is CASSQSESSYEQYF.